What follows describes a single TCR beta chain. The V gene's germline CDR1 is MDHEN and CDR2 SYDVKM. The V gene end was trimmed by 6 bases and the J gene end by 6 bases; junction bases not matched to a gene: 12. The length of the CDR3 is 16 residues. Self-reported history from a screening survey and questionnaire set each donor's cohort. Cohort 3 donors counted as recovered after two negative PCRs, clearance, or resolved symptoms. This sample was taken from a study of blood T cell repertoires in COVID-19. Looking at the study overall: Sources were T cells, B-cell-depleted T cells, or PBMCs; the material itself was cDNA or gDNA.

Authors' data handling: Researchers report that nucleated cell counts were estimated from reference gene primer amplification. Clones were sequenced by immunoSEQ multiplex PCR, and TCRdb holds only the in-frame ones, with some missing. Clone size and V and J calls were adopted from that table, with D and trimming inferred from the DNA. The table has about 150,000 clones, around four fifths seen once. The sequence came from a woman aged 45-65 years who had recovered from COVID-19. The chain uses TRBV28 and TRBJ2-5; TRBD1 agrees at 11 bases. The specimen was PBMCs or T cells enriched from blood (not recorded which). Here the CDR3 reads CASRHSGTGGAQTQYF. CDR3 nucleotide sequence: TGTGCCAGCAGACATTCCGGGACAGGGGGGGCGCAGACCCAGTACTTC. The variable domain in full, with the rest retrieved from reference TRBV28 and TRBJ2-5, is DVKVTQSSRYLVKRTGEKVFLECVQDMDHENMFWYRQDPGLGLRLIYFSYDVKMKEKGDIPEGYSVSREKKERFSLILESASTNQTSMYLCASRHSGTGGAQTQYFGPGTRLLVL.